This passage covers 21 T cell receptor beta chains from one sample sequenced in a study of monozygotic twins with inflammatory bowel disease. TCRdb re-called the 5' RACE reads; every CDR3 protein appears as one record, without DNA. This sample's clone table lists about 170,000 distinct CDR3 sequences. The source material was blood. These receptors were collected from a human donor with ulcerative colitis or Crohn's disease, or a healthy co-twin of an affected twin (not recorded which).

V usage is TRBV18 and J usage is TRBJ2-1; TCRdb's D call of TRBD2 is untestable without DNA. The CDR3 covers 16 residues. Germline V lookup: CDR1 KGHSH, CDR2 LQKENI. The CDR3 spells CASSPRRNSVYNEQFF.

The gene calls are TRBV6-2 or TRBV6-3 and TRBJ2-2; TCRdb reports TRBD1, a call that lacks DNA to check it against. The CDR3 covers 16 residues. CDR1 is MNHEY, CDR2 SVGEGT, per germline. CDR3 region: CASSSRTGSVTGELFF.

The chain uses TRBV5-1 and TRBJ1-1. The CDR3 totals 16 residues. Germline CDR1 and CDR2: SGHRS and YFSETQ. The CDR3 loop is CASSLALIGMNTEAFF.

This chain links TRBV7-9 with TRBJ1-2. Looked up from germline, CDR1 is SEHNR and CDR2 is FQNEAQ (reference sequence). The CDR3 extends over 15 amino acids. The CDR3 reads CASSLASGGSYGYTF.

The gene calls are TRBV5-1 and TRBJ1-2. Germline CDR1 reads SGHRS; CDR2 reads YFSETQ. There are 14 residues in the CDR3. This CDR3 reads CASSFGGVDYGYTF.

The chain is built from TRBV4-3 and TRBJ1-2; checking the TCRdb D call of TRBD1 is not possible without DNA. The germline CDR1 and CDR2 sequences are LGHNA and YSLEER. CDR3 size: 15 residues. Here the CDR3 reads CASSQTQGSSYGYTF.

The gene calls are TRBV12-3 or TRBV12-4 and TRBJ2-5; there is no DNA to check the TCRdb D call of TRBD1. The CDR3 contains 15 residues. The CDR3 protein is CASTKTGGMVETQYF.

V usage is TRBV7-9 and J usage is TRBJ1-1. The CDR3 is 14 residues long. Germline lookup yields CDR1 SEHNR and CDR2 FQNEAQ (reference sequence). CDR3 region: CASTNWEGWTEAFF.

V usage is TRBV28 and J usage is TRBJ2-2; TCRdb's D gene call, TRBD1, goes unchecked for lack of DNA. Germline V gives CDR1 MDHEN, CDR2 SYDVKM. This CDR3 region has 14 residues. The chain's CDR3 is CASSLRGVTGELFF.

The rearrangement links TRBV13 to TRBJ2-2. Looked up from germline, CDR1 is PRHDT and CDR2 is FYEKMQ (reference sequence). The CDR3 totals 12 residues. The CDR3 is CASTYLGGELFF.

The chain links TRBV6-2 or TRBV6-3 to TRBJ1-1. Per germline, CDR1 MNHEY and CDR2 SVGEGT. This CDR3 is 13 amino acids long. The CDR3 loop is CASSVQGPTEAFF.

This chain uses TRBV7-8 with TRBJ2-2; there is no DNA to check the TCRdb D call of TRBD2. The CDR3 is made up of 14 amino acids. Germline V CDR1 and CDR2: SGHVS, FQNEAQ. Here the CDR3 reads CASSKLAGPWELFF.

The rearrangement uses TRBV27 and TRBJ2-7; the D gene TCRdb calls, TRBD2, cannot be checked with no DNA. CDR1 is MNHEY, CDR2 SMNVEV, per germline (reference sequence). The CDR3 has 13 residues. The CDR3 protein is CASKPSGAYEQYF.

The chain links TRBV7-8 to TRBJ2-7; TCRdb calls TRBD2, which cannot be checked without DNA. Looked up from germline, CDR1 is SGHVS and CDR2 is FQNEAQ. The CDR3 spans 15 residues. This CDR3 is CASSLVAAGGYEQYF.

V and J are TRBV7-2 and TRBJ2-4; TCRdb indicates TRBD2, and absent DNA this call remains unverified. CDR1 is SGHTA, CDR2 FQGNSA, per germline. The CDR3 runs to 16 residues. The CDR3 sequence: CASSLVASGRANIQYF. Drawing the rest from reference TRBV7-2 and TRBJ2-4, the complete variable domain is GAGVSQSPSNKVTEKGKDVELRCDPISGHTALYWYRQSLGQGLEFLIYFQGNSAPDKSGLPSDRFSAERTGGSVSTLTIQRTQQEDSAVYLCASSLVASGRANIQYFGAGTRLSVL.

V gene TRBV12-3 or TRBV12-4 combines with J gene TRBJ2-4; TCRdb gives TRBD1 as the D gene, but with no DNA this cannot be confirmed. The length of the CDR3 is 14 residues. The CDR3 sequence is CASSPQGYKNIQYF.

This chain connects TRBV3-1 to TRBJ2-1; the D call from TCRdb, TRBD2, cannot be confirmed without DNA. The CDR3 has 16 amino acids. Germline CDR1 reads LGHDT; CDR2 reads YNNKEL (reference sequence). This CDR3 reads CASSQIAGDPGHEQFF.

The chain carries TRBV6-5 and TRBJ2-2; TCRdb reports TRBD2, a call that lacks DNA to check it against. Germline CDR1 and CDR2: MNHEY and SVGAGI. This CDR3 is 17 amino acids long. This chain's CDR3 is CASSYSGLAPNTGELFF.

The gene calls are TRBV4-2 and TRBJ1-5; the D call from TCRdb, TRBD1, cannot be confirmed without DNA. The germline V gene encodes CDR1 LGHNA and CDR2 YNFKEQ. This CDR3 is built from 17 residues. CDR3 sequence: CASSQAGGTGRNQPQHF.

The J gene is TRBJ1-6, the V gene TRBV5-1. Germline V gene data show CDR1 as SGHRS and CDR2 as YFSETQ. The CDR3 is 17 amino acids. This chain's CDR3 is CASSLMRTSSYNSPLHF.

CDR3 sequence: CASSPGLAGVYEQFF. V is TRBV5-4 and J is TRBJ2-1; there is no DNA to check the TCRdb D call of TRBD2. This CDR3 is 15 amino acids long. Germline V gene lookup returns CDR1 SGHNT and CDR2 YYREEE (reference sequence).